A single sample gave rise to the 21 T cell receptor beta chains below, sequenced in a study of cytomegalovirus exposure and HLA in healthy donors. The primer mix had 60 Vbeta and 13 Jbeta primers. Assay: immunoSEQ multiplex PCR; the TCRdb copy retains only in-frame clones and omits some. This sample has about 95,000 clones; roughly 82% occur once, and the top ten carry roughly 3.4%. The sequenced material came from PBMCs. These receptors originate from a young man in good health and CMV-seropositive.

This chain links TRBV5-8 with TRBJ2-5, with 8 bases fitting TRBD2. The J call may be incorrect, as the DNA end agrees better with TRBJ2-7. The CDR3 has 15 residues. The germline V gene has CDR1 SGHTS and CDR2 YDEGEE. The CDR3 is CASRVVAGSPYEQYF. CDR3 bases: TGTGCCAGCAGGGTTGTAGCGGGGTCTCCCTACGAGCAGTACTTC.

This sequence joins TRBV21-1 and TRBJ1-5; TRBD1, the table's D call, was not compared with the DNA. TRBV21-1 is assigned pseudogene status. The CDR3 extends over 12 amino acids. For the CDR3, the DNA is TGTGCCAGCAGCAATCGGACAGATCCCCAGCATTTT. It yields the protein CASSNRTDPQHF.

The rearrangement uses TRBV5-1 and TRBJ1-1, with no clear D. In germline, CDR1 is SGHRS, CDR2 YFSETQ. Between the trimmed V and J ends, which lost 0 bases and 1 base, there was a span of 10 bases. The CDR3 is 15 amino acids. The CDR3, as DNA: TGCGCCAGCAGCTTGGGTACCCCCGGGAACACTGAAGCTTTCTTT. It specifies CASSLGTPGNTEAFF.

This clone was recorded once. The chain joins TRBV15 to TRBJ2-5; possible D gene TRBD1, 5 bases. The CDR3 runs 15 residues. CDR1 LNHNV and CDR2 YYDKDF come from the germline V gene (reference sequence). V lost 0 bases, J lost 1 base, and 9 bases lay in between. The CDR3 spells CATSRDLTVQETQYF. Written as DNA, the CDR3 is TGTGCCACCAGCAGAGATCTGACAGTCCAAGAGACCCAGTACTTC.

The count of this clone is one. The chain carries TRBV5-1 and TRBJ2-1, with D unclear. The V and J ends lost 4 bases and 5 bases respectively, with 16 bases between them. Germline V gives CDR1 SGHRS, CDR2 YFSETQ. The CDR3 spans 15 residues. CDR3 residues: CASSPPPRSHNEQFF. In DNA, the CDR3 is TGCGCCAGCAGCCCTCCTCCCAGGTCGCACAATGAGCAGTTCTTC.

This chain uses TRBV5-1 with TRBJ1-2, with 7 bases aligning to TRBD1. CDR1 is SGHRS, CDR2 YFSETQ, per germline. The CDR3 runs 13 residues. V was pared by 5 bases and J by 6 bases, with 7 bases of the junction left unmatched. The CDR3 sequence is CASSNPGGNGYTF. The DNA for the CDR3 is TGCGCCAGCAGTAATCCAGGGGGTAATGGCTACACCTTC.

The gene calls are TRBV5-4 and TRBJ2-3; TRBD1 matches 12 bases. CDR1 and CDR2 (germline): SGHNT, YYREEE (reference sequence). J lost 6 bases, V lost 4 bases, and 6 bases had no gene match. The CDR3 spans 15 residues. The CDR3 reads CASSLPGQGADTQYF. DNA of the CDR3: TGTGCCAGCAGCCTACCGGGACAGGGGGCCGATACGCAGTATTTT.

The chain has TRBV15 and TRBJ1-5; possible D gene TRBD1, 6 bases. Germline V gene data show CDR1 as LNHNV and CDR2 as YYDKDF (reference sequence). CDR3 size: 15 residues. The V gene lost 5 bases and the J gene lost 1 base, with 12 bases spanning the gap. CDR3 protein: CATSAGAESNQPQHF. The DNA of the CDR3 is TGTGCCACCAGCGCGGGGGCAGAAAGCAATCAGCCCCAGCATTTT.

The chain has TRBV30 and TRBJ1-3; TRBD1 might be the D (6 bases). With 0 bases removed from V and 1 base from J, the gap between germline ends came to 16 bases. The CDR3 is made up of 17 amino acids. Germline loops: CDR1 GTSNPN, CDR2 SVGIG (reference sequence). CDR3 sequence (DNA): TGTGCCTGGAGTGTCTTAATAGGGGGGGCGTCTGGAAACACCATATATTTT. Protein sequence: CAWSVLIGGASGNTIYF.

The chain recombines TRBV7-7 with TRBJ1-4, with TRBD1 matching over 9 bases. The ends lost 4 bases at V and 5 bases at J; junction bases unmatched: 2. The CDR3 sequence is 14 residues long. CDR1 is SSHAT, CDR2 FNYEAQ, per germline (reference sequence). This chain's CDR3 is CASSSGQGNEKLFF. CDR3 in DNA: TGTGCCAGCAGCTCGGGACAGGGAAATGAAAAACTGTTTTTT.

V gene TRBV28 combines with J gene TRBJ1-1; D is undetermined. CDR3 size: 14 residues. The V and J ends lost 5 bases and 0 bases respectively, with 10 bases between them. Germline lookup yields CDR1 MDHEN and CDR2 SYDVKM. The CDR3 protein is CASSVVLVNTEAFF. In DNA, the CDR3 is TGTGCCAGCAGTGTCGTCCTCGTGAACACTGAAGCTTTCTTT.

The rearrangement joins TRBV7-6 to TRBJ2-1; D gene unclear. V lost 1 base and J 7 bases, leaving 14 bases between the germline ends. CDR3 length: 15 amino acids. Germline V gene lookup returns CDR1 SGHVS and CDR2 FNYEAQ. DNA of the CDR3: TGTGCCAGCAGCTTAGAAGTACTAATAGCTAATGAGCAGTTCTTC. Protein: CASSLEVLIANEQFF.

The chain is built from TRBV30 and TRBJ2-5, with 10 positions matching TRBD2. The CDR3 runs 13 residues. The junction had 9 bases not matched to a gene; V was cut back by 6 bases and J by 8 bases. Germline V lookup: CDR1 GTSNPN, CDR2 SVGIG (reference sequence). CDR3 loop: CACRTSGSGTQYF. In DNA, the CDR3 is TGTGCCTGCCGGACTAGCGGCAGCGGTACCCAGTACTTC.

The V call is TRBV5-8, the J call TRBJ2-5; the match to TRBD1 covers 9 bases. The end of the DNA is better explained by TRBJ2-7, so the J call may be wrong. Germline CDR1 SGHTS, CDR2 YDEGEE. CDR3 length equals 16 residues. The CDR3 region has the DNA TGTGCCAGCAGCTGGAGGGACAGGGAACCATTATACGAGCAGTACTTC. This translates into CASSWRDREPLYEQYF.

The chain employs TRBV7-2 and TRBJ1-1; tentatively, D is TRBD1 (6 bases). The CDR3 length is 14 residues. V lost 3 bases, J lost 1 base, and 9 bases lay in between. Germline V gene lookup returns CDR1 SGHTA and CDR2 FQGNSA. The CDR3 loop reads CASSLGHSNTEAFF. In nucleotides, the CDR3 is TGTGCCAGCAGCTTGGGACATTCGAACACTGAAGCTTTCTTT. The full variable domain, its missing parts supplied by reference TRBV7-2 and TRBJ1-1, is GAGVSQSPSNKVTEKGKDVELRCDPISGHTALYWYRQSLGQGLEFLIYFQGNSAPDKSGLPSDRFSAERTGGSVSTLTIQRTQQEDSAVYLCASSLGHSNTEAFFGQGTRLTVV.

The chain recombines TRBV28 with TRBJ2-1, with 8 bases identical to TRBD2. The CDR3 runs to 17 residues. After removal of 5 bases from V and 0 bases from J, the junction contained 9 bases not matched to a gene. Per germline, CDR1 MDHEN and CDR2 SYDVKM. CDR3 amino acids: CASSPPAGGSSYNEQFF. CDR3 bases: TGTGCCAGCAGTCCACCGGCGGGGGGCAGCTCCTACAATGAGCAGTTCTTC. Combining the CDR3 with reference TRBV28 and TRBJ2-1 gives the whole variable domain DVKVTQSSRYLVKRTGEKVFLECVQDMDHENMFWYRQDPGLGLRLIYFSYDVKMKEKGDIPEGYSVSREKKERFSLILESASTNQTSMYLCASSPPAGGSSYNEQFFGPGTRLTVL.

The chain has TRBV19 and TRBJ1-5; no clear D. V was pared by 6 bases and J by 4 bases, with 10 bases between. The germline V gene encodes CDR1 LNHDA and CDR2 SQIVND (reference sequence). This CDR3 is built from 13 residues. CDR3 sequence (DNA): TGTGCCAGTAGGTTCCAGGAAAATCAGCCCCAGCATTTT. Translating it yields CASRFQENQPQHF.

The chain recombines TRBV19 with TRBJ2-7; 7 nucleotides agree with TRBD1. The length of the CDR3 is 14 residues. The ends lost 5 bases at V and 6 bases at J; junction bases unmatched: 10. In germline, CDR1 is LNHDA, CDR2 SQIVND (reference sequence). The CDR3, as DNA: TGTGCCAGTAGTCCCCGGACAGGACCGGGCGAGCAGTACTTC. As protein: CASSPRTGPGEQYF. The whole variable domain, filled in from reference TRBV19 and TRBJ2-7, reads DGGITQSPKYLFRKEGQNVTLSCEQNLNHDAMYWYRQDPGQGLRLIYYSQIVNDFQKGDIAEGYSVSREKKESFPLTVTSAQKNPTAFYLCASSPRTGPGEQYFGPGTRLTVT.

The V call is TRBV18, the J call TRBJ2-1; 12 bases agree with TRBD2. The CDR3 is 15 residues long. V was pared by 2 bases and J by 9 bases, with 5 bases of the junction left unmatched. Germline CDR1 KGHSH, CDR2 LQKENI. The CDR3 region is CASSPGLAGSFEQFF. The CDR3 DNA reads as TGTGCCAGCTCACCAGGACTAGCGGGGTCGTTTGAGCAGTTCTTC. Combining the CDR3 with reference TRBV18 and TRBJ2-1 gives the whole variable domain NAGVMQNPRHLVRRRGQEARLRCSPMKGHSHVYWYRQLPEEGLKFMVYLQKENIIDESGMPKERFSAEFPKEGPSILRIQQVVRGDSAAYFCASSPGLAGSFEQFFGPGTRLTVL.

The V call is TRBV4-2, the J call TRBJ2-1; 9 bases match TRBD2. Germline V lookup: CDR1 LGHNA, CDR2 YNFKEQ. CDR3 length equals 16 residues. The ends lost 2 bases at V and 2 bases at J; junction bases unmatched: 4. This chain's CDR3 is CASSQLAGVTYNEQFF. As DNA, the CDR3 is TGTGCCAGCAGCCAATTAGCGGGAGTGACCTACAATGAGCAGTTCTTC.

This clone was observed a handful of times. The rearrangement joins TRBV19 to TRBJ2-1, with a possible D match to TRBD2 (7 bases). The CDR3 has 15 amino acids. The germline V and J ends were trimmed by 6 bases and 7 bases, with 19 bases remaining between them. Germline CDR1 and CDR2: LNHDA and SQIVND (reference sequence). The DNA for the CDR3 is TGTGCCAGTAGCCGGGGGGCGGGAGTACTAAATGAGCAGTTCTTC. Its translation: CASSRGAGVLNEQFF.